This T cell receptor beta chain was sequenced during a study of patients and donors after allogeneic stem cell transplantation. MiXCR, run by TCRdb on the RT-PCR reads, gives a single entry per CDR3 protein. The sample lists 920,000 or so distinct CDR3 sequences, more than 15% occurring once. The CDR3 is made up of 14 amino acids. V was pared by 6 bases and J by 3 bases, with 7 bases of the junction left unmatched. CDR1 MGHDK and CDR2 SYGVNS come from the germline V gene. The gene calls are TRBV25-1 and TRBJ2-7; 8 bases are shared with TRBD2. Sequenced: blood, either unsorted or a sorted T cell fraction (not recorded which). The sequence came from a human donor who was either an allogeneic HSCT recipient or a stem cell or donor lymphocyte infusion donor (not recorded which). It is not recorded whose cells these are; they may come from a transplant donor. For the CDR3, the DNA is TGTGCCAGCAGAGCGGGAGCGAGAAGCTACGAGCAGTACTTC. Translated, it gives CASRAGARSYEQYF.